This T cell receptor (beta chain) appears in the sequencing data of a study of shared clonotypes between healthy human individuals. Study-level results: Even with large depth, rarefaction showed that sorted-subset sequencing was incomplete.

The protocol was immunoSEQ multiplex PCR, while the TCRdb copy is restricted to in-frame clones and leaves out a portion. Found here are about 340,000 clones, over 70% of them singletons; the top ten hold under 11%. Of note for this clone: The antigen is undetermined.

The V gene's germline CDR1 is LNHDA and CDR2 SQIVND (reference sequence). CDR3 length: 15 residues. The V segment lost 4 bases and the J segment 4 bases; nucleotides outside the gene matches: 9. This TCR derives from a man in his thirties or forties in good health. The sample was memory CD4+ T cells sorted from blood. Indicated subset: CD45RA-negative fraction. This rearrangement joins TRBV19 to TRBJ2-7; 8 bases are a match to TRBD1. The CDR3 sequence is CASSTRQGSVYEQYF. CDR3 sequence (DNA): TGTGCCAGTAGTACCCGACAGGGGAGTGTGTACGAGCAGTACTTC.